The 13 T cell receptor beta chains listed next were all sequenced from one sample in a study of cytomegalovirus exposure and HLA in healthy donors. Primers for the PCR totalled 60 Vbeta and 13 Jbeta. Only in-frame clones appear in the TCRdb table, and some are missing; sequencing was by immunoSEQ multiplex PCR. The data hold 130,000 or so clones, with roughly 82% observed a single time. Sequencing was done on a sample of PBMCs. These TCRs come from a man between 18 and 35 years old in good health and CMV-seropositive.

This clone occurred a few times. The J gene is TRBJ1-5, the V gene TRBV11-1, with TRBD1 identical over 9 bases. V shed 5 bases, J shed 3 bases, and the junction held 5 bases outside the gene matches. The CDR3 covers 15 residues. Germline CDR1 reads SGHAT; CDR2 reads FQDESV (reference sequence). CDR3 region: CASSIGQGHNQPQHF. The CDR3 nucleotides are TGTGCCAGCAGCATAGGACAGGGGCACAATCAGCCCCAGCATTTT. Filled out from reference TRBV11-1 and TRBJ1-5, the complete variable domain reads EAEVAQSPRYKITEKSQAVAFWCDPISGHATLYWYRQILGQGPELLVQFQDESVVDDSQLPKDRFSAERLKGVDSTLKIQPAELGDSAMYLCASSIGQGHNQPQHFGDGTRLSIL.

The chain combines TRBV5-4 with TRBJ2-7, with 7 bases lining up with TRBD2. This CDR3 region has 14 residues. V dropped 7 bases and J dropped 2; count of bases not matched to a gene: 9. The germline CDR1 and CDR2 sequences are SGHNT and YYREEE (reference sequence). The CDR3 reads CASASSAGAYEQYF. CDR3 coding DNA: TGTGCCAGCGCTTCTTCGGCGGGGGCCTACGAGCAGTACTTC. The variable domain in full, completed from reference TRBV5-4 and TRBJ2-7, reads ETGVTQSPTHLIKTRGQQVTLRCSSQSGHNTVSWYQQALGQGPQFIFQYYREEENGRGNFPPRFSGLQFPNYSSELNVNALELDDSALYLCASASSAGAYEQYFGPGTRLTVT.

This chain uses TRBV21-1 with TRBJ2-7; TRBD1 is the table's D call, not checked against the DNA. TRBV21-1 is classified as a pseudogene. The length of the CDR3 is 19 residues. CDR3 sequence (DNA): TGTGCCAGCAGCACGCTAAACTTGGGGCGGACAGCAGACATCTACGAGCAGTACTTC. It is translated as CASSTLNLGRTADIYEQYF.

This chain joins TRBV5-4 and TRBJ2-4; possible D gene TRBD2, 7 bases. Germline CDR1 is SGHNT and CDR2 is YYREEE (reference sequence). V dropped 4 bases and J dropped 7 bases, with 18 bases sitting between them. CDR3 length: 15 amino acids. This CDR3 is CASSLGGNTGNIQYF. DNA of the CDR3: TGTGCCAGCAGCCTGGGGGGGAACACAGGGAACATTCAGTACTTC.

This chain links TRBV6-5 with TRBJ1-3; TRBD1 is a possible D gene (6 bases). V lost 7 bases and J 7 bases, leaving 17 bases between the germline ends. Germline CDR1 reads MNHEY; CDR2 reads SVGAGI. The length of the CDR3 is 14 residues. CDR3: CASKRGVGGNTIYF. The CDR3 DNA reads TGTGCCAGCAAAAGGGGGGTGGGAGGGAACACCATATATTTT.

The chain joins TRBV7-9 to TRBJ1-2; 9 bases are a match to TRBD1. Germline loops: CDR1 SEHNR, CDR2 FQNEAQ (reference sequence). This CDR3 has 15 residues. Trimming removed 0 bases from V and 5 bases from J; junction bases left unmatched: 4. The CDR3 is CASSLAQGAGYGYTF. DNA of the CDR3: TGTGCCAGCAGCTTAGCACAGGGGGCTGGTTATGGCTACACCTTC.

This clone was picked up one time. The genes are TRBV13 and TRBJ2-1; a possible D gene is TRBD2 (5 bases). The V end lost 5 bases, the J end lost 4 bases, and 18 bases lay between the germline ends. The CDR3 is made up of 16 amino acids. Germline CDR1 and CDR2: PRHDT and FYEKMQ (reference sequence). CDR3 protein: CASSLPLASSYNEQFF. The CDR3 DNA reads as TGTGCCAGCAGCCTCCCTCTAGCCTCGTCTTACAATGAGCAGTTCTTC.

This clone was detected a few times. Other DNA sequences in the sample encode the same CDR3. The chain joins TRBV5-4 to TRBJ1-1, with D perhaps TRBD1 (6 bases). CDR3 size: 14 residues. Germline lookup yields CDR1 SGHNT and CDR2 YYREEE (reference sequence). Trimming pared 0 bases from V and 0 bases from J, leaving 6 bases between. CDR3 in amino acids: CASSLGGLNTEAFF. The CDR3 DNA is TGTGCCAGCAGCTTGGGGGGGCTGAACACTGAAGCTTTCTTT.

This clone was recorded only once. A read error may account for a junction end that differs from germline. The rearrangement links TRBV25-1 to TRBJ2-4, with D tentatively TRBD1 (6 bases). In germline, CDR1 is MGHDK, CDR2 SYGVNS. The CDR3 has 18 amino acids. This chain's CDR3 is CASTRPTGSISFKNSQYF. DNA of the CDR3: TGTGCCAGCACGAGACCGACAGGCTCCATATCCTTTAAAAACAGTCAGTACTTC.

The rearrangement joins TRBV5-6 to TRBJ1-1, with D hard to call. Germline V CDR1 and CDR2: SGHDT, YYEEEE. The length of the CDR3 is 11 residues. The V end was cut by 3 bases, the J end by 10 bases, with 10 bases between. The CDR3 nucleotides are TGTGCCAGCAGCTCGCAAGAGTTAGCTTTCTTT. Protein sequence: CASSSQELAFF.

This clone has just a few counts. The V call is TRBV2, the J call TRBJ2-5; TRBD1 matches 8 bases. The germline CDR1 and CDR2 sequences are SNHLY and FYNNEI. Trimming cost V 8 bases and J 2 bases; bases outside gene matches: 10. This CDR3 has 15 amino acids. The CDR3 sequence: CASAYWGQAQETQYF. The CDR3 DNA reads as TGTGCCAGCGCGTACTGGGGACAGGCACAAGAGACCCAGTACTTC. Full variable domain (rest looked up from reference TRBV2 and TRBJ2-5): EPEVTQTPSHQVTQMGQEVILRCVPISNHLYFYWYRQILGQKVEFLVSFYNNEISEKSEIFDDQFSVERPDGSNFTLKIRSTKLEDSAMYFCASAYWGQAQETQYFGPGTRLLVL.

The table lists this clone with a few counts. J is TRBJ2-5 and V is TRBV2, with D maybe TRBD1 (6 bases). Matching the DNA end better, TRBJ2-7 makes the J call doubtful. Per the germline V gene, CDR1 is SNHLY and CDR2 is FYNNEI. This CDR3 is built from 12 residues. Here the CDR3 reads CASSGGQDEQYF. The CDR3 nucleotides read TGTGCCAGCAGTGGGGGGCAGGACGAGCAGTACTTC.

The rearrangement links TRBV7-2 to TRBJ2-5; the match to TRBD1 covers 12 bases. The CDR3 has 15 residues. Trimming took 4 bases from V and 4 from J; bases not matched to a gene: 4. Germline V gene lookup returns CDR1 SGHTA and CDR2 FQGNSA. As DNA, the CDR3 is TGTGCCAGCAGCTCCGGGACAGGGGGCATAGAGACCCAGTACTTC. The encoded protein is CASSSGTGGIETQYF.